These 17 T cell receptor beta chains came from one sample sequenced in a study of T cell responses to AZD1222 COVID-19 vaccine. Clones were read by immunoSEQ multiplex PCR, and TCRdb kept only the in-frame ones, dropping some. The sample shows 110,000 to 150,000 clones, more than 80% of them seen only once. This specimen was peripheral blood, taken on day 0 of AZD1222 vaccination. The receptors here all came from an adult in good health.

J is TRBJ1-6 and V is TRBV2, with TRBD1 matching 11 bases. The CDR3 is 15 residues long. In germline, CDR1 is SNHLY, CDR2 FYNNEI. J gave up 9 bases and V 6 bases, and 7 bases lay outside the gene matches. The chain's CDR3 is CASSATGTGGSPLHF. CDR3 bases: TGTGCCAGCAGCGCTACCGGGACAGGGGGTTCACCCCTCCACTTT.

This chain links TRBV28 with TRBJ2-2; D unclear. The V and J ends lost 4 bases and 4 bases respectively, with 4 bases between them. The CDR3 extends over 12 amino acids. CDR1 is MDHEN and CDR2 is SYDVKM in the germline V gene. The CDR3 protein is CASSSATGELFF. CDR3 nucleotides: TGTGCCAGCAGTTCGGCCACCGGGGAGCTGTTTTTT.

This chain links TRBV19 with TRBJ1-2; 9 positions agree with TRBD1. With V trimmed by 8 bases and J by 5 bases, 6 bases remained unmatched. The CDR3 runs 13 residues. Germline values: CDR1 LNHDA, CDR2 SQIVND (reference sequence). This CDR3 is CASSWTGDYGYTF. The CDR3 DNA is TGTGCCAGTTCCTGGACAGGGGATTATGGCTACACCTTC.

The gene calls are TRBV24-1 and TRBJ2-5; maybe TRBD1 (5 bases). Germline V lookup: CDR1 KGHDR, CDR2 SFDVKD. The CDR3 length is 15 residues. Trimming took off 9 bases at V and 2 bases at J, with 18 bases between the two ends. CDR3: CATGAARGYQETQYF. The CDR3 nucleotides read TGTGCCACCGGGGCAGCAAGGGGATATCAAGAGACCCAGTACTTC.

J is TRBJ1-2 and V is TRBV15, with D unresolved. V was pared by 0 bases and J by 4 bases, with 9 bases between. Germline V gives CDR1 LNHNV, CDR2 YYDKDF (reference sequence). CDR3 length: 14 residues. CDR3 region: CATSRDSLAYGYTF. The CDR3 nucleotides read TGTGCCACCAGCAGAGATTCGTTAGCCTATGGCTACACCTTC.

This clone occurred once. V usage is TRBV6-5 and J usage is TRBJ1-4, with D hard to call. CDR3 length: 13 residues. Trimming removed 2 bases from V and 4 bases from J, with 5 bases in between. Per germline, CDR1 MNHEY and CDR2 SVGAGI. The CDR3 sequence is CASSYNHNEKLFF. The CDR3 DNA reads as TGTGCCAGCAGTTACAACCATAATGAAAAACTGTTTTTT.

CDR3 nucleotide sequence: TGCGCCAGCAGGGTTGGACAGGGGGCTTCCTACGAGCAGTACTTC. Translated, it gives CASRVGQGASYEQYF. The rearrangement uses TRBV10-2 and TRBJ2-7; 11 bases align to TRBD1. The CDR3 loop spans 15 amino acids. V trimming: 6 bases; J trimming: 1 base; junction bases outside the gene matches: 5. The germline gives CDR1 WSHSY, CDR2 SAAADI.

V gene TRBV15 combines with J gene TRBJ1-2, with D unresolved. Trimming stripped 1 base from V and 8 bases from J, with 20 bases between. CDR1 is LNHNV, CDR2 YYDKDF, per germline (reference sequence). There are 16 residues in the CDR3. In nucleotides, the CDR3 is TGTGCCACCAGCAGAGCCGATTCGCTTTTGTTAAGGGGCTACACCTTC. It is translated as CATSRADSLLLRGYTF.

The chain links TRBV28 to TRBJ1-1; TRBD1 matches 8 bases. Losses at the gene ends were 6 bases for V and 6 bases for J; bases not matched to a gene: 18. The CDR3 runs 17 residues. Germline CDR1 MDHEN, CDR2 SYDVKM. CDR3 nucleotides: TGTGCCAGCAGCCCCATAGTCGGACAGGGAGGTTGGGCTGAAGCTTTCTTT. Amino acid sequence: CASSPIVGQGGWAEAFF.

This chain joins TRBV7-3 and TRBJ1-2, with 12 bases identical to TRBD1. Germline V gives CDR1 SGHTA, CDR2 FQGTGA. The junction had 7 bases not matched to a gene; V was cut back by 4 bases and J by 7 bases. The CDR3 is made up of 15 amino acids. CDR3 in amino acids: CASSSTGQGATGYTF. The CDR3 DNA reads as TGTGCCAGCAGCTCCACGGGACAGGGGGCGACTGGCTACACCTTC.

The rearrangement links TRBV28 to TRBJ2-5; TRBD2 might be the D (6 bases). CDR3 length: 18 amino acids. Germline lookup yields CDR1 MDHEN and CDR2 SYDVKM. The V and J ends lost 4 bases and 5 bases respectively, with 26 bases between them. The CDR3 reads CASSSPLGSGLPGETQYF. The DNA of the CDR3 is TGTGCCAGCAGTTCCCCCTTGGGTAGCGGATTACCGGGGGAGACCCAGTACTTC.

The chain joins TRBV12-3 or TRBV12-4 to TRBJ2-7; D ambiguous. The CDR3 consists of 13 residues. Trimming cost V 3 bases and J 3 bases, with 9 bases left between them. This chain's CDR3 is CASSFVLGYEQYF. In DNA, the CDR3 is TGTGCCAGCAGTTTCGTGCTCGGCTACGAGCAGTACTTC.

This clone was seen once. V gene TRBV6-1 combines with J gene TRBJ2-7; the D gene is possibly TRBD1 (5 bases). V shed 2 bases and J shed 5 bases, with 7 bases lying between them. CDR3 length: 12 amino acids. Per the germline V gene, CDR1 is MNHNS and CDR2 is SASEGT. The chain's CDR3 is CASSEQGDEQYF. The DNA for the CDR3 is TGTGCCAGCAGTGAACAGGGCGACGAGCAGTACTTC.

The rearrangement uses TRBV6-9 and TRBJ2-5, with 7 bases fitting TRBD1. The length of the CDR3 is 14 residues. Germline V lookup: CDR1 MNHGY, CDR2 SVAAGI. Trimming at V came to 4 bases and at J to 1 base, leaving 3 bases not matched to a gene. The CDR3 loop is CASSLTGTQETQYF. The CDR3 bases are TGTGCCAGCAGTTTGACAGGGACCCAAGAGACCCAGTACTTC.

The rearrangement joins TRBV7-3 to TRBJ2-3, with 11 bases matching TRBD1. This CDR3 region has 18 residues. Germline V gene lookup returns CDR1 SGHTA and CDR2 FQGTGA. Trimming at V came to 4 bases and at J to 0 bases, leaving 9 bases not matched to a gene. In DNA, the CDR3 is TGTGCCAGCAGCTCCATGCTAGGACAGGGGGCAAGCACAGATACGCAGTATTTT. Residues: CASSSMLGQGASTDTQYF.

The J gene is TRBJ2-2, the V gene TRBV19; D call uncertain. Trimming removed 7 bases at V and 4 bases at J, with 22 bases between. Germline V gene data show CDR1 as LNHDA and CDR2 as SQIVND (reference sequence). The CDR3 loop spans 17 amino acids. The CDR3 loop reads CASNSPAVWASTGELFF. The CDR3 bases are TGTGCCAGTAATTCTCCGGCCGTCTGGGCATCCACCGGGGAGCTGTTTTTT.

This rearrangement joins TRBV5-1 to TRBJ2-5, with D possibly being TRBD1 (6 bases). Germline loops: CDR1 SGHRS, CDR2 YFSETQ. Trimming removed 0 bases at V and 2 bases at J, with 14 bases between. This CDR3 spans 16 amino acids. The DNA for the CDR3 is TGCGCCAGCAGCTTGGGGACAGCTACCTCACAAGAGACCCAGTACTTC. This encodes CASSLGTATSQETQYF.